What follows is one T cell receptor beta chain and its context. In germline, CDR1 is LNHDA, CDR2 SQIVND (reference sequence). The V segment lost 11 bases and the J segment 6 bases; nucleotides outside the gene matches: 17. The CDR3 covers 16 residues. The data were obtained in a study of blood T cell repertoires in COVID-19. Overall study: Some COVID-19 samples were acute and others convalescent; all came from the United States, Italy and Spain. Nucleic acid was either cDNA or gDNA, and it came from T cells, B-cell-depleted T cells, or PBMCs.

Under the authors' procedure: Reference gene primer amplification yielded estimated nucleated cell counts. Sequenced by immunoSEQ multiplex PCR; TCRdb stores in-frame clones only, minus some. V and J calls and clone size are as listed in that table; D and trimming were resolved from the DNA. The profile covers 100,000 or so clones, with more than 80% appearing a single time and approximately 9% taken by the ten largest. The sequence was collected from a woman in her 70s with acute or convalescent COVID-19. The chain combines TRBV19 with TRBJ2-2; the match to TRBD2 covers 8 bases. The sample taken for sequencing was peripheral blood. In DNA, the CDR3 is TGTGCCGCCAAACTAGCGGCCGGCGCCTCGTCCGGGGAGCTGTTTTTT. Protein: CAAKLAAGASSGELFF.